Reported below is one T cell receptor (beta chain). Its antigen remains unidentified. The data were produced by immunoSEQ multiplex PCR, yet TCRdb's version contains in-frame clones alone and is incomplete. The sample includes 35,000 to 50,000 clones, about three quarters seen only once; the top ten take around 3.3%. V dropped 2 bases and J dropped 1 base, with 15 bases sitting between them. Germline-derived CDR1 and CDR2 are MGHDK and SYGVNS. The CDR3 has 17 amino acids. The data originate from a study of radiotherapy plus CTLA-4 blockade in lung cancer. Study-wide context: Overall, approximately 18% of patients showed an objective response, while about 31% attained disease control.

Findings and caveats of the study: Clones derived from tumor TCRs expanded in blood after radiotherapy plus ipilimumab. Early blood T cell clone changes and increased post-radiation serum interferon-beta were reportedly the strongest response predictors.

V usage is TRBV25-1 and J usage is TRBJ1-3; D might be TRBD1 (6 bases). This clonotype was obtained from a human donor with non-small cell lung cancer who had a complete response to radiotherapy plus ipilimumab. Specimen: peripheral blood, collected from a patient treated with radiotherapy plus ipilimumab. CDR3 region: CASSEPSQGGSGNTIYF. CDR3 coding DNA: TGTGCCAGCAGTGAACCCTCCCAAGGGGGTTCTGGAAACACCATATATTTT.